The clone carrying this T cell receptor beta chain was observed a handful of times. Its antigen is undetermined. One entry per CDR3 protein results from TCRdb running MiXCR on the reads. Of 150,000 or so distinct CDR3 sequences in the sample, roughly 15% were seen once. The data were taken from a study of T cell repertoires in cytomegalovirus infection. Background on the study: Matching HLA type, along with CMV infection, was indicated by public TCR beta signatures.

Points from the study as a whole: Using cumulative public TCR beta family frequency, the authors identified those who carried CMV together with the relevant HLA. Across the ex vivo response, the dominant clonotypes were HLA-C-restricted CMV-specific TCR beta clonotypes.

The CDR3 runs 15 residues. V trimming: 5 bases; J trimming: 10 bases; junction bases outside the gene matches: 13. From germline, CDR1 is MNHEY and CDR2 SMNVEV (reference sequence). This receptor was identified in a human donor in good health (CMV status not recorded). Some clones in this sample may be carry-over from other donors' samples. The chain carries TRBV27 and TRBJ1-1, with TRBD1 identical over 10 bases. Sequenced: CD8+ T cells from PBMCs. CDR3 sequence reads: CASSMAGTGATGAFF. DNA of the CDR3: TGTGCCAGCAGTATGGCCGGGACAGGGGCCACCGGAGCTTTCTTT.